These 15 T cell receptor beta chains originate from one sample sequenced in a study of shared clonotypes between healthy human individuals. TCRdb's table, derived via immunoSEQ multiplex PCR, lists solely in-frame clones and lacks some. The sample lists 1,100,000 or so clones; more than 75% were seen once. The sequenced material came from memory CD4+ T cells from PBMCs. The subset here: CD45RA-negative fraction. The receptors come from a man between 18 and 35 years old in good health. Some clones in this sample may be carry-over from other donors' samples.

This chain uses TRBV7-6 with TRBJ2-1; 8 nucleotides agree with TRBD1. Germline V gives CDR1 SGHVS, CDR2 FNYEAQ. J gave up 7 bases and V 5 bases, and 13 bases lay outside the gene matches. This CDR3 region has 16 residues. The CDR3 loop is CASSPWTGKVGNEQFF. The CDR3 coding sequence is TGTGCCAGCAGCCCCTGGACAGGGAAAGTAGGTAATGAGCAGTTCTTC.

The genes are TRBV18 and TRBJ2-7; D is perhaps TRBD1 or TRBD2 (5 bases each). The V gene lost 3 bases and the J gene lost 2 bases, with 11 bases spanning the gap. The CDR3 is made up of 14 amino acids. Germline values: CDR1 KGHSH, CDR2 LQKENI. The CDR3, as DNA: TGTGCCAGCTCACCGGGACGGCTTGCCTACGAGCAGTACTTC. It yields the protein CASSPGRLAYEQYF.

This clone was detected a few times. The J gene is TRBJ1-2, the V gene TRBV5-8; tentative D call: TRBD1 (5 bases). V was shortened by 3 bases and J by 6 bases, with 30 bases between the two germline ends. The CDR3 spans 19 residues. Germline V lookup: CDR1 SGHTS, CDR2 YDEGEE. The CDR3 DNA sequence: TGTGCCAGCAGCTCCCACAAGGGACCGCTGGGAGGCCGTTTAGATGGCTACACCTTC. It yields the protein CASSSHKGPLGGRLDGYTF.

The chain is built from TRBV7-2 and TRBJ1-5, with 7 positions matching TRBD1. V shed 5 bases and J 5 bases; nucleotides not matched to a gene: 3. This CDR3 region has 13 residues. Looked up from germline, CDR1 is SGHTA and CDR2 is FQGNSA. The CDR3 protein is CASSLDRDQPQHF. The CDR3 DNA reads TGTGCCAGCAGCCTAGACAGGGATCAGCCCCAGCATTTT. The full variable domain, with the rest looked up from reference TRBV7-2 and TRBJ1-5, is GAGVSQSPSNKVTEKGKDVELRCDPISGHTALYWYRQSLGQGLEFLIYFQGNSAPDKSGLPSDRFSAERTGGSVSTLTIQRTQQEDSAVYLCASSLDRDQPQHFGDGTRLSIL.

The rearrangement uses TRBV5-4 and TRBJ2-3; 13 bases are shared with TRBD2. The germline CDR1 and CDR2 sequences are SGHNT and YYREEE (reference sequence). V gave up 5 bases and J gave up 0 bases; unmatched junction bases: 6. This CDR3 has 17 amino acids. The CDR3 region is CASRGTSGTASTDTQYF. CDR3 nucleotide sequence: TGTGCCAGCAGGGGGACTAGCGGGACTGCGAGCACAGATACGCAGTATTTT.

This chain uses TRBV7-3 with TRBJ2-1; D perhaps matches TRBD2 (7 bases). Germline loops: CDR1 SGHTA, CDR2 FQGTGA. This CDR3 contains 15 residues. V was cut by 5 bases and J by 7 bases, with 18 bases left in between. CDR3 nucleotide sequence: TGTGCCAGCAGCCTGCAAGCGGGACACGGGAATGAGCAGTTCTTC. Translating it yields CASSLQAGHGNEQFF.

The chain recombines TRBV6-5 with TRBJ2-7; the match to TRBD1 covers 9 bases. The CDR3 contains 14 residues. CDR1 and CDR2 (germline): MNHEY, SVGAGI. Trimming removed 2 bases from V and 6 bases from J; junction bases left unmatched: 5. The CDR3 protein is CASSYLGQGTEQYF. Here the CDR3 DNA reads TGTGCCAGCAGTTACCTGGGACAGGGTACCGAGCAGTACTTC.

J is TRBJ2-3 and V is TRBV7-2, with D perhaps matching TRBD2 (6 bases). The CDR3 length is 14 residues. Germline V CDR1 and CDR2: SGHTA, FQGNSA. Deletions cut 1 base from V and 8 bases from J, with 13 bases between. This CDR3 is CASSLDLGGTTQYF. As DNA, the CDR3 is TGTGCCAGCAGCTTAGATCTTGGGGGGACTACGCAGTATTTT.

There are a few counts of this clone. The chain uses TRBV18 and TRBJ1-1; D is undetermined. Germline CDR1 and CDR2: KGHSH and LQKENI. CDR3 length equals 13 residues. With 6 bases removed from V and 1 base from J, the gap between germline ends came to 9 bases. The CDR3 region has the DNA TGTGCCAGCTCCCCTACAGCGAACACTGAAGCTTTCTTT. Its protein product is CASSPTANTEAFF.

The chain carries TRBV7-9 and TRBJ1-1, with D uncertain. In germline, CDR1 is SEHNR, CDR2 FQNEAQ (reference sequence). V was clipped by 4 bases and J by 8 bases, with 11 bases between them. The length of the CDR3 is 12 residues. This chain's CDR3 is CASSYEVGEAFF. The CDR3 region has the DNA TGTGCCAGCAGCTACGAGGTGGGAGAAGCTTTCTTT.

CDR3 residues: CATARQVSGNTIYF. CDR3 DNA sequence: TGTGCCACAGCCAGACAGGTCTCTGGAAACACCATATATTTT. V is TRBV2 and J is TRBJ1-3, with a tentative D call TRBD1 (6 bases). The CDR3 runs to 14 residues. With 10 bases removed from V and 0 bases from J, the gap between germline ends came to 13 bases. Germline V gene data show CDR1 as SNHLY and CDR2 as FYNNEI.

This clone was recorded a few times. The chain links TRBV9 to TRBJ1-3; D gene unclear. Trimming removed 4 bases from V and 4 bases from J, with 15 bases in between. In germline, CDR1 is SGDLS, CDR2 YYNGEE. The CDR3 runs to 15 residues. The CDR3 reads CASSPQARAGNTIYF. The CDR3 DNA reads TGTGCCAGCAGCCCGCAGGCCAGAGCGGGAAACACCATATATTTT.

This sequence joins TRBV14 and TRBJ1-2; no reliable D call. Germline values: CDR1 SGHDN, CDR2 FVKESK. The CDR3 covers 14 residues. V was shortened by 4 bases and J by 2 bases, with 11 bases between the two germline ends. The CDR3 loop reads CASSLTRTNYGYTF. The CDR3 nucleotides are TGTGCCAGCAGCCTGACAAGAACCAACTATGGCTACACCTTC. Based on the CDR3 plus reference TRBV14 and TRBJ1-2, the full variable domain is EAGVTQFPSHSVIEKGQTVTLRCDPISGHDNLYWYRRVMGKEIKFLLHFVKESKQDESGMPNNRFLAERTGGTYSTLKVQPAELEDSGVYFCASSLTRTNYGYTFGSGTRLTVV.

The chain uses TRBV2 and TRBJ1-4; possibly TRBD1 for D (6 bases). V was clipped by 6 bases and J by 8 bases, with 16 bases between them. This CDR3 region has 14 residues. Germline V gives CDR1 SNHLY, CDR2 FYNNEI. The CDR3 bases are TGTGCCAGCAGCTACGACAGGTCGGACGAAAAACTGTTTTTT. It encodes CASSYDRSDEKLFF.

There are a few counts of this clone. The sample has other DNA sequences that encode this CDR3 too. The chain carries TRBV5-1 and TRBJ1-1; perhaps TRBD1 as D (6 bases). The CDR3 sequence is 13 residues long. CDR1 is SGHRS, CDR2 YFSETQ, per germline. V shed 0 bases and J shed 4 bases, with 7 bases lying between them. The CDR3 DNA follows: TGCGCCAGCAGCTTGGGAGGGGGCACTGAAGCTTTCTTT. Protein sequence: CASSLGGGTEAFF.